The clone carrying this T cell receptor (beta chain) was observed many times. Its target is not known. V was shortened by 1 base and J by 3 bases, with 12 bases between the two germline ends. Germline-derived CDR1 and CDR2 are SGHTA and FQGNSA. The CDR3 sequence is 15 residues long. These data come from a study of T cell repertoires in cytomegalovirus infection. Study-level information: In public TCR beta signatures, there were indications of both CMV infection and matching HLA type.

Study results and caveats: Across the ex vivo response, the dominant clonotypes were HLA-C-restricted CMV-specific TCR beta clonotypes. Identification of carriers of CMV plus the relevant HLA was performed using cumulative public TCR beta family frequency.

TCRdb itself ran the reads through MiXCR, one entry per CDR3 protein. The sample lists more than 200,000 distinct CDR3 sequences; 8% to 9.5% were seen once. The receptor comes from a human donor in good health (CMV status not recorded). Some clones in this sample may be carry-over from other donors' samples. The sequencing input was PBMCs. The J gene is TRBJ1-2, the V gene TRBV7-2; D gene unclear. The CDR3, as DNA: TGTGCCAGCAGCTTAGATGCAGGCCCCTACTATGGCTACACCTTC. This gives the protein CASSLDAGPYYGYTF.